This entry lists 11 T cell receptor beta chains sequenced from one sample in a study of cytomegalovirus exposure and HLA in healthy donors. The study ran its PCR with 60 Vbeta and 13 Jbeta primers. Sequencing was performed with immunoSEQ multiplex PCR; in TCRdb, only in-frame clones are kept and a portion is missing. There are about 98,000 clones in the sample; under 75% occur only once, and roughly 2.5% lies in the top ten. The sample comprised PBMCs. All receptors derive from a man in his fifties or sixties in good health and CMV-seronegative.

The chain joins TRBV27 to TRBJ1-6; 8 nucleotides align to TRBD1. This CDR3 has 14 residues. J lost 11 bases, V lost 2 bases, and 5 bases had no gene match. The germline gives CDR1 MNHEY, CDR2 SMNVEV (reference sequence). The CDR3 DNA is TGTGCCAGCAGTTTAGCAGGGGGCACTACACCCCTCCACTTT. Residues: CASSLAGGTTPLHF.

The chain combines TRBV2 with TRBJ1-1, with 8 nucleotides matching TRBD1. Germline CDR1 is SNHLY and CDR2 is FYNNEI. There are 15 residues in the CDR3. V gave up 7 bases and J gave up 0 bases; unmatched junction bases: 7. The CDR3 DNA reads TGTGCCAGCAATCAAGACAGGGGTTTGAACACTGAAGCTTTCTTT. It translates to CASNQDRGLNTEAFF.

The chain recombines TRBV5-1 with TRBJ1-3, with D unresolved. This CDR3 has 13 amino acids. V shed 4 bases and J shed 0 bases, with 5 bases lying between them. Per germline, CDR1 SGHRS and CDR2 YFSETQ. CDR3 region: CASSLYSGNTIYF. Here the CDR3 DNA reads TGCGCCAGCAGCCTTTACTCTGGAAACACCATATATTTT. Complete variable domain (other parts from reference TRBV5-1 and TRBJ1-3): KAGVTQTPRYLIKTRGQQVTLSCSPISGHRSVSWYQQTPGQGLQFLFEYFSETQRNKGNFPGRFSGRQFSNSRSEMNVSTLELGDSALYLCASSLYSGNTIYFGEGSWLTVV.

This rearrangement joins TRBV19 to TRBJ1-1, with TRBD1 matching over 8 bases. With 3 bases clipped from V and 1 base from J, the junction kept 4 bases outside the gene matches. This CDR3 has 15 amino acids. Germline CDR1 is LNHDA and CDR2 is SQIVND (reference sequence). The CDR3: CASSIIGQGNTEAFF. CDR3 nucleotide sequence: TGTGCCAGTAGTATCATTGGACAGGGGAACACTGAAGCTTTCTTT.

V gene TRBV4-1 combines with J gene TRBJ1-2; TRBD1 agrees at 9 bases. This CDR3 is 15 amino acids long. The V segment lost 3 bases and the J segment 2 bases; nucleotides outside the gene matches: 4. The germline CDR1 and CDR2 sequences are MGHRA and YSYEKL. The CDR3 region is CASSQSGTGNYGYTF. DNA for the CDR3: TGCGCCAGCAGCCAGTCCGGGACAGGGAACTATGGCTACACCTTC.

In its sample, this clone was seen a few times. The genes are TRBV15 and TRBJ2-7; 8 nucleotides agree with TRBD2. The CDR3 loop spans 16 amino acids. Trimming cost V 6 bases and J 2 bases; bases outside gene matches: 12. CDR1 and CDR2 from the germline V gene are LNHNV and YYDKDF (reference sequence). This CDR3 reads CATRAIGTSGTYEQYF. The CDR3 coding sequence is TGTGCCACCAGGGCGATCGGGACTAGTGGGACCTACGAGCAGTACTTC.

The V call is TRBV6-6, the J call TRBJ1-4; TRBD1 agrees at 9 bases. This CDR3 has 14 amino acids. Germline values: CDR1 MNHNY, CDR2 SVGAGI (reference sequence). With 2 bases clipped from V and 7 bases from J, the junction kept 2 bases outside the gene matches. CDR3: CASSYGQGSEKLFF. The CDR3 nucleotides are TGTGCCAGCAGTTACGGACAGGGGAGTGAAAAACTGTTTTTT.

The V call is TRBV9, the J call TRBJ2-5; the match to TRBD2 covers 8 bases. Trimming cost V 4 bases and J 5 bases; bases outside gene matches: 28. Germline V CDR1 and CDR2: SGDLS, YYNGEE. The CDR3 totals 21 residues. The CDR3 bases are TGTGCCAGCAGCTTAACTAGCCTGACCGGGACTAGGGGGGGCCTGGGGGAGACCCAGTACTTC. This gives the protein CASSLTSLTGTRGGLGETQYF.

The chain is built from TRBV7-9 and TRBJ2-1; no firm D call. Trimming left V 2 bases short and J 7 bases short, with 12 bases between. CDR3 size: 14 residues. Germline assignment: CDR1 SEHNR and CDR2 FQNEAQ (reference sequence). The CDR3 DNA reads as TGTGCCAGCAGCTTAATGAGGTCGGATAATGAGCAGTTCTTC. Translated: CASSLMRSDNEQFF.

This clone was seen more than once but under ten times. V is TRBV27 and J is TRBJ2-7, with D possibly matching TRBD1 (5 bases). The CDR3 totals 15 residues. Trimming stripped 3 bases from V and 0 bases from J, with 12 bases between. Germline assignment: CDR1 MNHEY and CDR2 SMNVEV (reference sequence). The CDR3: CASSFGQGRSYEQYF. The DNA of the CDR3 is TGTGCCAGCAGTTTCGGGCAGGGCCGCTCCTACGAGCAGTACTTC.

The chain recombines TRBV6-1 with TRBJ2-3; TRBD2 aligns across 7 bases. The germline gives CDR1 MNHNS, CDR2 SASEGT. J lost 6 bases, V lost 5 bases, and 11 bases had no gene match. CDR3 length: 15 amino acids. In DNA form, the CDR3 reads TGTGCCAGCAGTTTCTGGACTAGGCCTGGGGATACGCAGTATTTT. Its protein is CASSFWTRPGDTQYF.